This record covers a single T cell receptor beta chain. Antigen: not known. Germline V gives CDR1 SGDLS, CDR2 YYNGEE. The CDR3 totals 17 residues. J was trimmed by 4 bases and V by 0 bases; bases with no gene match: 8. PCR was performed using 60 Vbeta and 13 Jbeta primers. Libraries were prepared by immunoSEQ multiplex PCR; TCRdb keeps only in-frame clonotypes and omits some of them. The data contain 180,000 or so clones, roughly 79% of them singletons. This sample was included in a study of cytomegalovirus exposure and HLA in healthy donors. Study-wide background: Membership in the Caucasian-associated ancestry cluster was found for around 81% of approximately 380 genotyped donors. Study conclusions and caveats: Rare TCR sequences predominated, though certain public TCRs were found in many donors. In an earlier analysis, productive rearrangement rates for most beta V segments clustered near 87% or 30%. A later analysis linked 15,000 to 20,000 TCR beta sequences to HLA alleles at 0.05 false discovery rate.

The rearrangement uses TRBV9 and TRBJ2-3; 10 bases match TRBD2. Specimen: PBMCs. This receptor was identified in a man aged 45 to 65 in good health and CMV-seropositive. The CDR3 nucleotides are TGTGCCAGCAGCGTAGGAGGGTTAGCGGGGGGTGCAGATACGCAGTATTTT. This translates into CASSVGGLAGGADTQYF.